The rows below give T cell receptor beta chains drawn from one sample of a study of CD8 T cells in ankylosing spondylitis. From the 5' RACE reads, TCRdb called clonotypes with MiXCR, one entry per CDR3 protein. The repertoire includes about 39,000 distinct CDR3 sequences, approximately 10% of them detected once, and about a sixth sits in the top ten. Sequencing was done on a sample of blood, either unsorted or a sorted T cell fraction (not recorded which). Receptors were obtained from a male donor with ankylosing spondylitis or in good health (not recorded which). Each CDR3 is given with its conserved first and last residue. A D gene is named only where the DNA matches it firmly. Clone size is given as how often the clone was seen (once, few, many) or a class if it is expanded.

clone size,D gene,V gene,J gene,CDR3 DNA,CDR3 protein
many,.,TRBV7-9,TRBJ2-5,TGTGCCAGCAGCCTCGCCGGGGAACCTACGAGGGAGACCCAGTACTTC,CASSLAGEPTRETQYF
many,TRBD1,TRBV9,TRBJ1-6,TGTGCCAGCAGCTCTCGGGACAGGAATAATTCACCCCTCCACTTT,CASSSRDRNNSPLHF
many,TRBD1,TRBV20-1,TRBJ1-1,TGCAGTGCTAGGGACAGGGGGCGTGCGAACACTGAAGCTTTCTTT,CSARDRGRANTEAFF
many,.,TRBV10-3,TRBJ2-1,TGTGCCATCACCTCTGGATCCCTTGGGAATGAGCAGTTCTTC,CAITSGSLGNEQFF
many,.,TRBV10-3,TRBJ2-1,TGTGCCATCACCCAACGACCGCTTGATGAGCAGTTCTTC,CAITQRPLDEQFF
many,TRBD2,TRBV10-3,TRBJ2-5,TGTGCCATCAGTGATCCCGGCGGCGGGAGGGAGACCCAGTACTTC,CAISDPGGGRETQYF
many,.,TRBV18,TRBJ2-5,TGTGCCAGCTCACTGAGTGGCCAAGAGACCCAGTACTTC,CASSLSGQETQYF
many,TRBD1,TRBV4-2,TRBJ1-6,TGTGCCAGCAGCCAACCGGACAGGGAGTACGATAATTCACCCCTCCACTTT,CASSQPDREYDNSPLHF
many,TRBD1,TRBV29-1,TRBJ1-2,TGCAGCGTGATGACAGGGAAGGTATACACCTTC,CSVMTGKVYTF
many,.,TRBV18,TRBJ2-5,TGTGCCAGCTCACCGGGGGCAAGAGAGACCCAGTACTTC,CASSPGARETQYF
many,TRBD1,TRBV2,TRBJ2-7,TGTGCCAGCAATGGAGGGACAGGGGGCCACGAGCAGTACTTC,CASNGGTGGHEQYF